This note documents a single T cell receptor beta chain sequence. What it binds is not known. Donors gave approximately 9.9 milliliters of peripheral blood apiece. This record belongs to a study of blood T cells in healthy people across ages. This CDR3 spans 14 amino acids. Germline V gene data show CDR1 as MNHNS and CDR2 as SASEGT. Trimming cost V 6 bases and J 7 bases, with 19 bases left between them. Primed by a sample-barcoded 5' primer and a J-beta primer mix, a second PCR proceeded for about 6 to 11 cycles. MiXCR was run by TCRdb on the 5' RACE reads, yielding one entry per CDR3 protein. Seen here are over 1,500,000 distinct CDR3 sequences, roughly 52% observed once, and the top ten hold 2.1%. Whole-study findings and limits: In these data, TCR beta diversity tracked strongly with naive T cell percentage. Aged donors had fewer naive CD4+ cells and lower diversity than long-lived donors.

The chain couples TRBV6-1 to TRBJ2-7, with D possibly matching TRBD2 (5 bases). This receptor was identified in a woman aged 40 to 50 in good health. Sequenced: blood. For the CDR3, the DNA is TGTGCCAGCAGAGTCCAGGAGAGGGTTTGGGAGCAGTACTTC. Protein product: CASRVQERVWEQYF.